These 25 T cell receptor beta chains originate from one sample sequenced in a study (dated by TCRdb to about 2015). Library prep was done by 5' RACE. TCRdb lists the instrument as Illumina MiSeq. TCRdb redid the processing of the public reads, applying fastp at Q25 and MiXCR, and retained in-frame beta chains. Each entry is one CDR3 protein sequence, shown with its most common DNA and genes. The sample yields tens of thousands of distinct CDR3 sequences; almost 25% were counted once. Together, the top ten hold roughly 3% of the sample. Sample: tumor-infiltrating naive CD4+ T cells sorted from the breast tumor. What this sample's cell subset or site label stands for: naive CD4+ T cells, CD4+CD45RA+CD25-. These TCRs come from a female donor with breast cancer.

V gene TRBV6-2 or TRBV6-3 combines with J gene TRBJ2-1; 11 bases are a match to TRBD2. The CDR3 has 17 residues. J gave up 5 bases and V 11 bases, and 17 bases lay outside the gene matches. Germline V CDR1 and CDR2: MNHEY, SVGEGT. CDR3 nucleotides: TGTGCCGGCACTATCCAAACTAGCGGGAGTGGAAACAATGAGCAGTTCTTC. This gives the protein CAGTIQTSGSGNNEQFF.

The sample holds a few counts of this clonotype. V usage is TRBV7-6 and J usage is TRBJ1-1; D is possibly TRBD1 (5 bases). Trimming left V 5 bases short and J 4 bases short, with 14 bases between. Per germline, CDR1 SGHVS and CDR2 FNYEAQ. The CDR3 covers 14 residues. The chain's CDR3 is CASSAGGSTTEAFF. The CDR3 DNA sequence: TGTGCCAGCAGCGCCGGGGGGTCGACCACTGAAGCTTTCTTT.

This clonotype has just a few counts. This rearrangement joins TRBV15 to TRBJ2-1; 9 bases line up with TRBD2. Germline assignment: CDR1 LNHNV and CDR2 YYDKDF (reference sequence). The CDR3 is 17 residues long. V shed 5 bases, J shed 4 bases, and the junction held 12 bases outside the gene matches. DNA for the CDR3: TGTGCCACCAGCCTCCACAGGGTGACTAGCGGATACAATGAGCAGTTCTTC. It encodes CATSLHRVTSGYNEQFF.

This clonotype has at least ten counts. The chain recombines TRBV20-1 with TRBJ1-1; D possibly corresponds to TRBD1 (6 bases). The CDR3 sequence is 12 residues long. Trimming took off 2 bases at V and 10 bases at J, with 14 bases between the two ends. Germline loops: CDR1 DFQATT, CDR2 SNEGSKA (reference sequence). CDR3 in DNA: TGCAGTGCTAGAAACGGGGGGCGGGGAGCTTTCTTT. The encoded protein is CSARNGGRGAFF.

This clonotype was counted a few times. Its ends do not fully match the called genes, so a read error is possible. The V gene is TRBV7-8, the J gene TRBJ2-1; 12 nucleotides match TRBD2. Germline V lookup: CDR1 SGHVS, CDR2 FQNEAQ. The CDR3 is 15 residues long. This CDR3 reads CAGSSLAGGPDEQFF. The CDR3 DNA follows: TGTGCCGGCAGCTCCCTAGCGGGAGGGCCGGATGAGCAGTTCTTC.

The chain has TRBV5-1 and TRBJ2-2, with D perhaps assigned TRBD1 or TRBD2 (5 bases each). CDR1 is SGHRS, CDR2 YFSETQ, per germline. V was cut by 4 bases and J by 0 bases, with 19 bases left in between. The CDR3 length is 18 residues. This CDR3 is CASSGAPEAEPNTGELFF. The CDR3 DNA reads TGCGCCAGCAGCGGGGCACCCGAAGCGGAACCGAACACCGGGGAGCTGTTTTTT.

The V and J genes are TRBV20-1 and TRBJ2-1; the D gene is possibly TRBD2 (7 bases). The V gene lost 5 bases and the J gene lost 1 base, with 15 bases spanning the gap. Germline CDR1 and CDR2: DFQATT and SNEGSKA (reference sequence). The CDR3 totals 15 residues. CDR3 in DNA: TGCAGTGCTCCAACAGGGAGGGGTTCCTACAATGAGCAGTTCTTC. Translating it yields CSAPTGRGSYNEQFF.

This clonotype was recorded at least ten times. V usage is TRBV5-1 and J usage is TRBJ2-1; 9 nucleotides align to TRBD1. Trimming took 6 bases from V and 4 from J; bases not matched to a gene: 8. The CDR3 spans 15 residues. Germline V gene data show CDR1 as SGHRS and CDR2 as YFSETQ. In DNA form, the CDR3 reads TGCGCCAGCACCCTCTACAGGGGGCCTTACAATGAGCAGTTCTTC. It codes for CASTLYRGPYNEQFF.

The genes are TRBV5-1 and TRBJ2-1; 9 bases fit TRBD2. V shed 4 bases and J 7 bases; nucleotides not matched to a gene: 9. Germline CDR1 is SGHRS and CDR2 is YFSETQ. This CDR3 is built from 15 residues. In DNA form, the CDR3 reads TGCGCCAGCAGCCTCAATAGCGGGAGAACGAATGAGCAGTTCTTC. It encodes CASSLNSGRTNEQFF.

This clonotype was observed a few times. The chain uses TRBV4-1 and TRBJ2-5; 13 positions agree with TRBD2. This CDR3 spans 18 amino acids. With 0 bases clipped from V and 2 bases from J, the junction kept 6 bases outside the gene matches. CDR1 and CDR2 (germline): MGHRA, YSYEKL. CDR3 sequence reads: CASSQEALAGGLQETQYF. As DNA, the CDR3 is TGCGCCAGCAGCCAAGAAGCACTAGCGGGAGGGTTACAAGAGACCCAGTACTTC.

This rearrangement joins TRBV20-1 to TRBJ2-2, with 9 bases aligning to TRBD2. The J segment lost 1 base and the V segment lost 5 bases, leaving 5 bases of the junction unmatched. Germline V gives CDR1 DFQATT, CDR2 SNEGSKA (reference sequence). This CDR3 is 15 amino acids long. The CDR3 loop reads CSAVNSGRNTGELFF. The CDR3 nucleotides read TGCAGTGCTGTCAATAGCGGGAGGAACACCGGGGAGCTGTTTTTT.

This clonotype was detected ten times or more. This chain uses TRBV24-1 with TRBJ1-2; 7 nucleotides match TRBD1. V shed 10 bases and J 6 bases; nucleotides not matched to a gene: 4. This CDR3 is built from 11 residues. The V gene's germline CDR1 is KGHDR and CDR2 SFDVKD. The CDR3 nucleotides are TGTGCCACGGCCGGGACAGATGGCTACACCTTC. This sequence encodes CATAGTDGYTF.

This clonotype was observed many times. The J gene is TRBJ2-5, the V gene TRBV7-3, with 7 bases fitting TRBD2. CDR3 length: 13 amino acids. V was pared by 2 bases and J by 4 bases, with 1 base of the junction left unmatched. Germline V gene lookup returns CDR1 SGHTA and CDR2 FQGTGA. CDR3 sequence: CASSLQRGETQYF. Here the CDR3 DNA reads TGTGCCAGCAGCTTACAGCGGGGAGAGACCCAGTACTTC.

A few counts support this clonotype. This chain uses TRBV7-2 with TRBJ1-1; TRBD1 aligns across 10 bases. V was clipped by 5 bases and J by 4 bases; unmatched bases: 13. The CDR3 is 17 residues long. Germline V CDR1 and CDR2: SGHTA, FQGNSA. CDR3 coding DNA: TGTGCCAGCAGCGATGGGGGGACAGGGGTTTCGGGCACTGAAGCTTTCTTT. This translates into CASSDGGTGVSGTEAFF.

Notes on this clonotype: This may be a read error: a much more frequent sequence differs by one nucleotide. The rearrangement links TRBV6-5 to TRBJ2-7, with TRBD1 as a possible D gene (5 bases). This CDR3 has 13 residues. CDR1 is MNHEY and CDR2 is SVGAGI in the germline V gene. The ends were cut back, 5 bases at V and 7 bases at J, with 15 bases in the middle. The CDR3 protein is CASSDPLKGEQYF. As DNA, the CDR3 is TGTGCCAGCAGTGACCCACTGAAGGGGGAGCAGTACTTC.

Here the CDR3 DNA reads TGCAGTGCTAGACTCATGGACAGGGTGGGACAGCCCCAGCATTTT. Amino acid sequence: CSARLMDRVGQPQHF. The chain joins TRBV20-1 to TRBJ1-5; the match to TRBD1 covers 8 bases. Germline V gives CDR1 DFQATT, CDR2 SNEGSKA (reference sequence). CDR3 length: 15 amino acids. With V trimmed by 2 bases and J by 7 bases, 10 bases remained unmatched.

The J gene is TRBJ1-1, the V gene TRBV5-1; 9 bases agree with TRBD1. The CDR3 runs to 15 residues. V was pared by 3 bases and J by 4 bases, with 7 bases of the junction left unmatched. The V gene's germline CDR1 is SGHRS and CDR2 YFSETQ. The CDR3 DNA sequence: TGCGCCAGCAGCTCTCGGACAGGGGAGGGCACTGAAGCTTTCTTT. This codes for CASSSRTGEGTEAFF. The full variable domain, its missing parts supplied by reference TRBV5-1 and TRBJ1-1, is KAGVTQTPRYLIKTRGQQVTLSCSPISGHRSVSWYQQTPGQGLQFLFEYFSETQRNKGNFPGRFSGRQFSNSRSEMNVSTLELGDSALYLCASSSRTGEGTEAFFGQGTRLTVV.

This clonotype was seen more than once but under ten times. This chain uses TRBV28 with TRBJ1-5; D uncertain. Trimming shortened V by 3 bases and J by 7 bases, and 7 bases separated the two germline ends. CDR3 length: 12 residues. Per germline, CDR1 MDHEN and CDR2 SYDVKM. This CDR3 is CASSLVSQPQHF. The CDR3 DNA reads TGTGCCAGCAGTTTGGTAAGCCAGCCCCAGCATTTT.

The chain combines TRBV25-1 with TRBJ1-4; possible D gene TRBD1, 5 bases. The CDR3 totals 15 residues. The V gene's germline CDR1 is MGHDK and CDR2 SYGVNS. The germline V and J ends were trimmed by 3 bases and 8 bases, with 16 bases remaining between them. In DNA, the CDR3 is TGTGCCAGCAGTGATTCCGGGACCCTCAGGGAAAAACTGTTTTTT. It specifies CASSDSGTLREKLFF.

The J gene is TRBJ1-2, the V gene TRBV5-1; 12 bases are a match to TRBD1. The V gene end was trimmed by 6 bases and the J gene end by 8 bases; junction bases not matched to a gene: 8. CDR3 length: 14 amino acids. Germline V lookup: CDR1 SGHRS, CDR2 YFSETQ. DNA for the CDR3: TGCGCCAGCAACTCGGGACAGGGGGCGCTGGGCTACACCTTC. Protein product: CASNSGQGALGYTF.

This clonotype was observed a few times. The CDR3 is CASGPQGLYGYTF. The CDR3 DNA is TGTGCTAGTGGCCCACAGGGATTATATGGCTACACCTTC. The V call is TRBV12-5, the J call TRBJ1-2; tentative D call: TRBD1 (6 bases). From germline, CDR1 is LGHNT and CDR2 FRNRAP. Trimming removed 6 bases from V and 5 bases from J, with 13 bases in between. The CDR3 runs 13 residues.

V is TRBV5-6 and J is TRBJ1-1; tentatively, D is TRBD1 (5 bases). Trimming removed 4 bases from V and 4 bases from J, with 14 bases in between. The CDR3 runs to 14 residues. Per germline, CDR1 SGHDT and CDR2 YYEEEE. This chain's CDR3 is CASSAGPGGTEAFF. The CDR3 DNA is TGTGCCAGCAGCGCGGGACCGGGGGGCACTGAAGCTTTCTTT.

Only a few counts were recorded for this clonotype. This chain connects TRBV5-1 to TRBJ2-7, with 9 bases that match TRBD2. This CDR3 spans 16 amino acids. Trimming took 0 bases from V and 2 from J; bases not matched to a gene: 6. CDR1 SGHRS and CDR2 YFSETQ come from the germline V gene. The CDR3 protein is CASSLAYSGSTYEQYF. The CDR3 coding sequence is TGCGCCAGCAGCTTGGCCTATAGCGGGAGCACCTACGAGCAGTACTTC.

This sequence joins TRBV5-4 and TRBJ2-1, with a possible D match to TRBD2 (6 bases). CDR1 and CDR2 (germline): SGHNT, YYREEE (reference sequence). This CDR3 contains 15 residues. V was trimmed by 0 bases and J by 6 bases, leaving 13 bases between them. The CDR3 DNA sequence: TGTGCCAGCAGCTTGGTAGGAGGGTTTATCAATGAGCAGTTCTTC. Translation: CASSLVGGFINEQFF. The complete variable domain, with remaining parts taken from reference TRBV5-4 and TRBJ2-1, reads ETGVTQSPTHLIKTRGQQVTLRCSSQSGHNTVSWYQQALGQGPQFIFQYYREEENGRGNFPPRFSGLQFPNYSSELNVNALELDDSALYLCASSLVGGFINEQFFGPGTRLTVL.

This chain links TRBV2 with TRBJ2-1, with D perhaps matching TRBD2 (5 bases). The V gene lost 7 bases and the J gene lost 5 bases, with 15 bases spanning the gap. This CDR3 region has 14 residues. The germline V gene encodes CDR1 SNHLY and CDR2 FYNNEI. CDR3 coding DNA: TGTGCCAGCATGAGGGAACAATCTAACAATGAGCAGTTCTTC. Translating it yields CASMREQSNNEQFF. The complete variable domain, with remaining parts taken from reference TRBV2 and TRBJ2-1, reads EPEVTQTPSHQVTQMGQEVILRCVPISNHLYFYWYRQILGQKVEFLVSFYNNEISEKSEIFDDQFSVERPDGSNFTLKIRSTKLEDSAMYFCASMREQSNNEQFFGPGTRLTVL.